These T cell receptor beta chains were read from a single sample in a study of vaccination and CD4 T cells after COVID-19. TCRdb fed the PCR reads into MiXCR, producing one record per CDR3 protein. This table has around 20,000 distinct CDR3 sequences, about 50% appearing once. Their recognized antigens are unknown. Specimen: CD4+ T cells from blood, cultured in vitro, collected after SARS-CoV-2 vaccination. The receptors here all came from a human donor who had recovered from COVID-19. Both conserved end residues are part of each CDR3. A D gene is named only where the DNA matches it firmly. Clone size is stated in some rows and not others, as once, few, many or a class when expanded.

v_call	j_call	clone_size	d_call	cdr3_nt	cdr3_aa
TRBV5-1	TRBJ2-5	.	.	TGCGCCAGCAGCTCCGCCGGGCAGTGGGAGACCCAGTACTTC	CASSSAGQWETQYF
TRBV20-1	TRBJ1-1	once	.	TGCAGTGCTAGAGTAGGGGGGCAGAACACTGAAGCTTTCTTT	CSARVGGQNTEAFF
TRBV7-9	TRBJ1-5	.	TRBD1	TGTGCCAGCAGCTTCGGACAGGGGATCGACCAGCCCCAGCATTTT	CASSFGQGIDQPQHF
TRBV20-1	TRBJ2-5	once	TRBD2	TGCAGTGCTCGACTAGCGGGCAGACGGGAGACCCAGTACTTC	CSARLAGRRETQYF
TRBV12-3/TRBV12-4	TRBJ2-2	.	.	TGTGCCAGCAGCGGGCTAGCGTCTTTAGGCGGGGAGCTGTTTTTT	CASSGLASLGGELFF
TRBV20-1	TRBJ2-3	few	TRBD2	TGCAGTGCTAGTAGCGGGAGCGCAGATACGCAGTATTTT	CSASSGSADTQYF
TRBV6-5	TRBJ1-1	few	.	TGTGCCAGCAGTTACCGCCTTGACAGCACTGAAGCTTTCTTT	CASSYRLDSTEAFF
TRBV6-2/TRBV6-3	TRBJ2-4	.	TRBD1	TGTGCCAGCAGAAGACAGGGCGACAAAAACATTCAGTACTTC	CASRRQGDKNIQYF
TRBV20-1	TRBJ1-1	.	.	TGCAGTGCTAGAGAAAATACGAACACTGAAGCTTTCTTT	CSARENTNTEAFF
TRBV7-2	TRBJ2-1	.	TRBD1	TGTGCCAGCAGCTACCCTCAGGGGGTGCAGTTCTTC	CASSYPQGVQFF
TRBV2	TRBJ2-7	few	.	TGTGCCAGCGAGGGCAGGACCGCCTACGAGCAGTACTTC	CASEGRTAYEQYF
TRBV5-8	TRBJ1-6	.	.	TGTGCCAGCAGCTCGGGACATAGAGGGTCTAATTCACCCCTCCACTTT	CASSSGHRGSNSPLHF
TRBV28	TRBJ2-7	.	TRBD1	TGTGCCAGCAGTTTATACGGGACAGGGGGATCCTATAGCTCCTACGAGCAGTACTTC	CASSLYGTGGSYSSYEQYF
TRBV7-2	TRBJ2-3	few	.	TGTGCCAGCAGCTCCGTAGGGCGCACAGATACGCAGTATTTT	CASSSVGRTDTQYF
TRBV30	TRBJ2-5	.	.	TGTGCCTGGAGCCTGGGTCTGGGAACCCAGTACTTC	CAWSLGLGTQYF
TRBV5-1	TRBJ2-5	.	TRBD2	TGCGCCAGCAGCTTGGAGTCTAGCGGACAAGAGACCCAGTACTTC	CASSLESSGQETQYF
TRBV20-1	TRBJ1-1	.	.	TGCAGTGCTAGAGATCGTGGGGGGATAACTGAAGCTTTCTTT	CSARDRGGITEAFF
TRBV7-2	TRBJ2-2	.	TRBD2	TGTGCCAGCAGCCGGGGGACTAGCGGGGGGGCGAACACCGGGGAGCTGTTTTTT	CASSRGTSGGANTGELFF
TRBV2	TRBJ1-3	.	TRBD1	TGTGCCAGCAGCGCGGGACAGGGGAGCCAGCGCTATTTT	CASSAGQGSQRYF
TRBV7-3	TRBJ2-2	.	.	TGTGCCAGCAGCCCGATGGCATCCCCGAACACCGGGGAGCTGTTTTTT	CASSPMASPNTGELFF
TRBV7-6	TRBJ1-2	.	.	TGTGCCAGCAGCCCCGGGGCTTTCTATGGCTACACCTTC	CASSPGAFYGYTF
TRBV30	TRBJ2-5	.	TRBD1	TGTGCCTGGGAGACAGGGGGCCAAGAGACCCAGTACTTC	CAWETGGQETQYF
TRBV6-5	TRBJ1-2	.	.	TGTGCCAGCAGTTATGGGATGGAGTTTGGCTACACCTTC	CASSYGMEFGYTF
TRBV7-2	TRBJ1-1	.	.	TGTGCCAGCAGCTTAGTTTGGGGGCTGAACACTGAAGCTTTCTTT	CASSLVWGLNTEAFF
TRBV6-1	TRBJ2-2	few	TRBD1	TGTGCCAGCACCCGGGACAGACCGAACACCGGGGAGCTGTTTTTT	CASTRDRPNTGELFF
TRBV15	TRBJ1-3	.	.	TGTGCCACCAGCAGAGGCTCTGGAAACACCATATATTTT	CATSRGSGNTIYF
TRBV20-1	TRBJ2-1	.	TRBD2	TGCAGTGCTACCTCGACAGCGGGGGGATCCTACAATGAGCAGTTCTTC	CSATSTAGGSYNEQFF
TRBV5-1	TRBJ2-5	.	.	TGCGCCAGCAGCTTGGCCTCGATTTTAGAGACCCAGTACTTC	CASSLASILETQYF
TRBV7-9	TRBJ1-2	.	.	TGTGCCAGCAGCCCCGGAGGGACGGGCTACACCTTC	CASSPGGTGYTF
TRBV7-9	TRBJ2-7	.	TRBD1	TGTGCCAGCAGCCGAAACAGGGGGCGCTTCGAGCAGTACTTC	CASSRNRGRFEQYF
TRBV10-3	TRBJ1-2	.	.	TGTGCCATCAGTGCGAGGGACGGCTACACCTTC	CAISARDGYTF
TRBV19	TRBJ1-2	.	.	TGTGCCAGTAGTATAGTGGGGCGCGAGTTCCCCCCCACGTTC	CASSIVGREFPPTF
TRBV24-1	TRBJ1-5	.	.	TGTGCCACCAGAGCGGCAGGGTCGGGGCAGCCCCAGCATTTT	CATRAAGSGQPQHF
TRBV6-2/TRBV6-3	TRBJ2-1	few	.	TGTGCCAGCAGTGACTCCGGGATTGAGCAGTTCTTC	CASSDSGIEQFF